Sequencing of this TCR beta chain was carried out in a study of shared clonotypes between healthy human individuals. Here immunoSEQ multiplex PCR was the method, and the copy in TCRdb shows in-frame clones only, minus some. The sample holds more than 1.2 million clones, 98% seen once. The CDR3 is made up of 15 amino acids. V dropped 2 bases and J dropped 2 bases, with 13 bases sitting between them. Germline V gene data show CDR1 as MNHEY and CDR2 as SMNVEV (reference sequence). Adult donors, all healthy and HIV-negative, had no recent acute infections or vaccinations. A split of CD4+ cells into CD45RA+ naive and CD45RA-negative memory subsets was performed.

This chain joins TRBV27 and TRBJ2-7, with D tentatively TRBD1 (5 bases). The sample consisted of naive CD4+ T cells sorted from blood. As to subset: CD45RA+ positively selected. The source is a man aged 30 to 45 in good health. Here the CDR3 DNA reads TGTGCCAGCAGTTTAGACGGCCTGGGGCCCTACGAGCAGTACTTC. It is translated as CASSLDGLGPYEQYF.